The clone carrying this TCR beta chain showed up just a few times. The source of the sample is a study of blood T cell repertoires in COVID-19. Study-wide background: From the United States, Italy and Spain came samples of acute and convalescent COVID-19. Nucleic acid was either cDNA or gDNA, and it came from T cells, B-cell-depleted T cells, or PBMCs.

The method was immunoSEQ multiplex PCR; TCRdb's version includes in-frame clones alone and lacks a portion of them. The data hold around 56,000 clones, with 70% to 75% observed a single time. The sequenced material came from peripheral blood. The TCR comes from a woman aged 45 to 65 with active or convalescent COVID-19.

CDR3 DNA sequence: TGCGCCAGCAGCTTGGTCCTAGCGGGAGGGCCTTACAATGAGCAGTTCTTC. Amino acid sequence: CASSLVLAGGPYNEQFF. The chain uses TRBV5-1 and TRBJ2-1; 12 nucleotides align to TRBD2. With 0 bases clipped from V and 4 bases from J, the junction kept 5 bases outside the gene matches. The length of the CDR3 is 17 residues. Germline V lookup: CDR1 SGHRS, CDR2 YFSETQ.